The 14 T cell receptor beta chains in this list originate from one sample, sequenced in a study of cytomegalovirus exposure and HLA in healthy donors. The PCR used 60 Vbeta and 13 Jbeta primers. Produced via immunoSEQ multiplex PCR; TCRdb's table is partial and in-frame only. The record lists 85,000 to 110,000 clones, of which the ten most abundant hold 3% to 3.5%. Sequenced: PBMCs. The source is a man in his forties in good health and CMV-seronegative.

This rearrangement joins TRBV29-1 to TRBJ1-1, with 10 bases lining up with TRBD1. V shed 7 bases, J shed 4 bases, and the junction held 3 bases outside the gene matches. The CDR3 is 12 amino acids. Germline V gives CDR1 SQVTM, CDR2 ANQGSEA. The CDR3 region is CSAGTGATEAFF. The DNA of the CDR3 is TGCAGCGCCGGGACAGGGGCCACTGAAGCTTTCTTT.

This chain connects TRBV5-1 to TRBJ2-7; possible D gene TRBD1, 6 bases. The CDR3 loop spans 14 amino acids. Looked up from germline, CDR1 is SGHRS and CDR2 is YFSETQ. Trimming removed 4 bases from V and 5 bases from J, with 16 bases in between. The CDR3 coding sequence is TGCGCCAGCAGCGAAGGGACACGGGACGACGAGCAGTACTTC. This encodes CASSEGTRDDEQYF.

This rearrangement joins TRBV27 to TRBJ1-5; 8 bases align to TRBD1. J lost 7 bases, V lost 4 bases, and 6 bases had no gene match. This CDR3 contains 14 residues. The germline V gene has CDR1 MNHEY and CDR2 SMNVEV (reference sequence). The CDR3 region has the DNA TGTGCCAGCAGTTCCACAGGGGGGGAGCAGCCCCAGCATTTT. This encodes CASSSTGGEQPQHF.

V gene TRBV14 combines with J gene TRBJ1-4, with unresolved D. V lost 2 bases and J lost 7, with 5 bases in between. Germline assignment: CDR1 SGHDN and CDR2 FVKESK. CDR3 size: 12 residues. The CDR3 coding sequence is TGTGCCAGCAGCCAATACGGTGAAAAACTGTTTTTT. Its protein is CASSQYGEKLFF.

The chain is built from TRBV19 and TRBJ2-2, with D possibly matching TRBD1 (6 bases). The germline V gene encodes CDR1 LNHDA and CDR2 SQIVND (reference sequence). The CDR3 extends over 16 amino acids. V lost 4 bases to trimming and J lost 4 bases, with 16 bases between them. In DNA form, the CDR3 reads TGTGCCAGTAGTACCGCGAAGGGGGTGAGCACCGGGGAGCTGTTTTTT. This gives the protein CASSTAKGVSTGELFF.

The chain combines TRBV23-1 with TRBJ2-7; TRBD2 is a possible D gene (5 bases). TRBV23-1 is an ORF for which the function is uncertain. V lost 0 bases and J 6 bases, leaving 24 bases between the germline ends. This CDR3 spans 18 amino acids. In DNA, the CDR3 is TGCGCCAGCAGTCAATCGAGGTGGAGTAAGTGTCGGGGAAGCGAGCAGTACTTC. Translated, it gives CASSQSRWSKCRGSEQYF.

The CDR3 loop reads CASSDTGQYNEQFF. CDR3 DNA: TGTGCCAGCAGTGACACGGGACAGTACAATGAGCAGTTCTTC. The rearrangement uses TRBV2 and TRBJ2-1, with 7 bases identical to TRBD1. In germline, CDR1 is SNHLY, CDR2 FYNNEI. This CDR3 is built from 14 residues. The ends lost 3 bases at V and 4 bases at J; junction bases unmatched: 3.

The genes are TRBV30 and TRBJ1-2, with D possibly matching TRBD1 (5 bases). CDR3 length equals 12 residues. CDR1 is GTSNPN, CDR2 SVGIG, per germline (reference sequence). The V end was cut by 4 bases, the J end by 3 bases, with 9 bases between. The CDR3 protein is CAWMTVDYGYTF. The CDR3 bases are TGTGCCTGGATGACAGTCGACTATGGCTACACCTTC.

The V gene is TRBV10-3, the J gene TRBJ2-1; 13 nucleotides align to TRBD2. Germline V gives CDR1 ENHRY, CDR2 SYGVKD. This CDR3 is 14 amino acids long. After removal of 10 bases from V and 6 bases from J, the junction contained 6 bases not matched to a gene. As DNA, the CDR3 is TGTGCCAGCCAGGGACTAGCGGGAAGCAATGAGCAGTTCTTC. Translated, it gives CASQGLAGSNEQFF.

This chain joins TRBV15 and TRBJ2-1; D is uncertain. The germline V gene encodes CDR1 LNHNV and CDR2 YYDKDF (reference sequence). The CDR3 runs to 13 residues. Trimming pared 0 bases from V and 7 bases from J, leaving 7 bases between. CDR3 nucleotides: TGTGCCACCAGCAGAGATTACGGGAATGAGCAGTTCTTC. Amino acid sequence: CATSRDYGNEQFF.

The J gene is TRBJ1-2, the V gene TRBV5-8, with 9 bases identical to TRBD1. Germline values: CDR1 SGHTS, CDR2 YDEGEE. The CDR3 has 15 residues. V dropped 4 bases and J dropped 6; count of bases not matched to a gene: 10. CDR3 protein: CASSRTGALGHGYTF. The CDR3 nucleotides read TGTGCCAGCAGCAGGACAGGGGCCCTTGGCCATGGCTACACCTTC.

The CDR3 sequence: CASIRLTGIAEAFF. The DNA for the CDR3 is TGTGCCAGCATTAGACTTACAGGGATCGCTGAAGCTTTCTTT. The chain is built from TRBV6-6 and TRBJ1-1; D may be TRBD1 (6 bases). The CDR3 runs 14 residues. V lost 7 bases to trimming and J lost 6 bases, with 18 bases between them. The germline V gene has CDR1 MNHNY and CDR2 SVGAGI (reference sequence).

In nucleotides, the CDR3 is TGTGCCAGTAGTATCACCGGACAGATCAACTATGGCTACACCTTC. The encoded protein is CASSITGQINYGYTF. The V and J genes are TRBV19 and TRBJ1-2; D possibly corresponds to TRBD1 (6 bases). V lost 3 bases, J lost 2 bases, and 13 bases lay in between. CDR3 length: 15 amino acids. Germline CDR1 reads LNHDA; CDR2 reads SQIVND (reference sequence).

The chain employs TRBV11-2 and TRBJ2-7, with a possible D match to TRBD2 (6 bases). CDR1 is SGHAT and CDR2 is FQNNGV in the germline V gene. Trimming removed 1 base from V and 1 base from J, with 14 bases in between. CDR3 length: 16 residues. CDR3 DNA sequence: TGTGCCAGCAGCTTAGCGGGGCTAGCGCGTTCCTACGAGCAGTACTTC. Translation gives CASSLAGLARSYEQYF.